Reported below is one TCR beta chain. Its antigen is still unknown. It has no much larger one-base neighbor in the sample; base qualities were not kept. The source of the sample is a study of identifying expanded T cells in peripheral blood (dated by TCRdb to about 2019). With regard to the full study: Four technical replicates, made by sequencing separate aliquots from the same pool of genomic DNA, were compared pairwise.

What the research found in general, with its limitations: About 1.2 differentially abundant clones were flagged by the binomial model between technical replicates, whereas about 16 and 19 were flagged over about two weeks and four weeks, respectively. The beta-binomial model significantly reduced the number of clones called differentially abundant and the false-positive rate across all healthy-donor time intervals. The authors expected that biological variance in healthy repertoires might rise further over much longer intervals, such as months to years. Variance in clone template counts between roughly 2-week samples significantly increased with total template count across all healthy donors.

No immune events such as infections were documented for the healthy donors during the collection period. To calibrate time-dependent variance in a beta-binomial model of T-cell clone differential abundance, blood repertoires from healthy donors were used as a training cohort. The training cohort was composed of roughly 10 healthy donors, 3 female and 7 male. An age range of about 29 to 65 years, with an average of about 39 years, was recorded for the donors. Whole blood, obtained from a commercial supplier, was collected from each healthy donor at three time points spaced two weeks apart. For immunosequencing, genomic DNA was extracted from unsorted whole blood. TCRbeta CDR3 regions were profiled by bias-controlled multiplex PCR amplification of genomic DNA with the immunoSEQ Assay. The published analysis was carried out like this. The absolute abundance of each unique TCRbeta CDR3 region was quantified after sequences were collapsed and filtered. Differential abundance was tested with two models: a binomial (Fisher-equivalent) model and a beta-binomial model that adds time-dependent variance fitted from healthy donors. Clones with fewer than 5 combined templates were excluded, and clones with Benjamini-Hochberg FDR below 0.01 were called differentially abundant. In the beta-binomial model, variance was expressed as a function of the total template count across the two samples, in the form v = (b*log(k)+a)^2. What TCRdb holds here is the immuneACCESS table cut down to in-frame rearrangements. Part of the clones is not present; checked against another copy, under half of the missing clones reflect an unresolved V gene, and the others are unexplained. V and J calls and clone size are copied from that table; D and trimming were computed from the DNA. This sample lists approximately 100,000 clones; around 89% were detected once. In total, the top ten clones hold 8% to 9% of the sample.

Sequenced sample: blood. This TCR was sampled from a person aged 18-70 years in good health.

The CDR3 protein: CASSKTLAGPTQQYF. The DNA sequence follows: TGTGCCAGTAGTAAAACACTAGCGGGCCCTACGCAGCAGTACTTC. The V gene is TRBV19 and the J gene is TRBJ2-7, with 9 junctional bases fitting TRBD2. The germline V gene (reference sequence) supplies CDR1 LNHDA and CDR2 SQIVND. The CDR3, cysteine through phenylalanine, is 15 amino acids long. The read is trimmed to its CDR3 DNA, 45 bases read in frame from base 1. Relative to germline, V is missing 4 bases and J is missing 8 bases, with 12 bases of the junction outside any gene match.